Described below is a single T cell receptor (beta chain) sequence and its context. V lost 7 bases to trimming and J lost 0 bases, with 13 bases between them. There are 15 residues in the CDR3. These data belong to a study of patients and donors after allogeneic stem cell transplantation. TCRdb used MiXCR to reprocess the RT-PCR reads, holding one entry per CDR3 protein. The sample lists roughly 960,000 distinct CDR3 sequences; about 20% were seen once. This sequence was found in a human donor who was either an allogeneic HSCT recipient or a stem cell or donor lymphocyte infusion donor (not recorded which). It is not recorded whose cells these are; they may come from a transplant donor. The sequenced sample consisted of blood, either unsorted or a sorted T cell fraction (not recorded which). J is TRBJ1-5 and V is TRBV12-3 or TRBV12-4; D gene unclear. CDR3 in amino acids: CASTPKGNSNQPQHF. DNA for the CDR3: TGTGCCAGCACTCCCAAAGGGAATAGCAATCAGCCCCAGCATTTT.